Below are 23 T cell receptor beta chains sequenced from a single sample in a study of blood T cell repertoires in COVID-19. The assay was immunoSEQ multiplex PCR, and TCRdb's table has in-frame clones only and misses some. The table shows about 160,000 clones, with over 70% occurring only once. The sequenced material came from peripheral blood. All receptors derive from a woman over 75 with active or convalescent COVID-19.

The chain combines TRBV3-1 (or the pseudogene TRBV3-2) with TRBJ1-1, with D perhaps TRBD1 (6 bases). The CDR3 has 14 residues. The V gene's germline CDR1 is LGHDT and CDR2 YNNKEL (reference sequence). The ends were cut back, 5 bases at V and 2 bases at J, with 12 bases in the middle. CDR3 amino acids: CASSFRQANTEAFF. Here the CDR3 DNA reads TGTGCCAGCAGCTTTCGACAGGCCAACACTGAAGCTTTCTTT.

The chain couples TRBV7-9 to TRBJ2-5, with D unclear. This CDR3 region has 13 residues. Germline lookup yields CDR1 SEHNR and CDR2 FQNEAQ (reference sequence). V was clipped by 5 bases and J by 1 base, with 8 bases between them. The CDR3, as DNA: TGTGCCAGCAGCCCCTATCCCCAAGAGACCCAGTACTTC. It encodes CASSPYPQETQYF.

In its sample, this clone was seen once. The chain links TRBV7-2 to TRBJ1-4; 9 nucleotides line up with TRBD1. The V and J ends lost 1 base and 6 bases, in that order; junction bases with no gene match: 3. The CDR3 length is 15 residues. From germline, CDR1 is SGHTA and CDR2 FQGNSA. CDR3 residues: CASSLGDRDHEKLFF. CDR3 DNA: TGTGCCAGCAGCTTAGGGGACAGGGATCATGAAAAACTGTTTTTT.

The chain recombines TRBV7-2 with TRBJ2-7, with D uncertain. V gave up 5 bases and J gave up 4 bases, with 12 bases separating them. The CDR3 spans 13 residues. Germline CDR1 is SGHTA and CDR2 is FQGNSA. The CDR3 region has the DNA TGTGCCAGCAGCCCCAAAACGACTTACGAGCAGTACTTC. Amino acids: CASSPKTTYEQYF. Based on the CDR3 plus reference TRBV7-2 and TRBJ2-7, the full variable domain is GAGVSQSPSNKVTEKGKDVELRCDPISGHTALYWYRQSLGQGLEFLIYFQGNSAPDKSGLPSDRFSAERTGGSVSTLTIQRTQQEDSAVYLCASSPKTTYEQYFGPGTRLTVT.

This chain uses TRBV3-1 (or the pseudogene TRBV3-2) with TRBJ2-7, with 8 bases that match TRBD1. CDR1 and CDR2 from the germline V gene are LGHDT and YNNKEL (reference sequence). The CDR3 consists of 13 residues. Trimming cost V 3 bases and J 3 bases; bases outside gene matches: 1. CDR3 sequence reads: CASSHRGRYEQYF. The CDR3 nucleotides read TGTGCCAGCAGCCACAGGGGGCGCTACGAGCAGTACTTC.

This sequence joins TRBV6-5 and TRBJ1-4, with D unclear. Germline assignment: CDR1 MNHEY and CDR2 SVGAGI. The CDR3 totals 15 residues. Trimming cost V 2 bases and J 0 bases, with 7 bases left between them. CDR3 protein: CASSYEAATNEKLFF. In DNA, the CDR3 is TGTGCCAGCAGTTACGAGGCTGCAACTAATGAAAAACTGTTTTTT.

The J gene is TRBJ2-7, the V gene TRBV6-6, with D possibly matching TRBD1 (5 bases). Germline V gives CDR1 MNHNY, CDR2 SVGAGI (reference sequence). V lost 8 bases to trimming and J lost 6 bases, with 14 bases between them. The CDR3 contains 12 residues. The CDR3 here is CASRLTDGEQYF. In DNA, the CDR3 is TGTGCCAGCCGTTTGACAGACGGCGAGCAGTACTTC.

This clone was recorded a few times. The chain combines TRBV6-2 or TRBV6-3 with TRBJ1-2; D is possibly TRBD1 (5 bases). From germline, CDR1 is MNHEY and CDR2 SVGEGT. The CDR3 is 13 residues long. Trimming took off 0 bases at V and 12 bases at J, with 14 bases between the two ends. The CDR3, as DNA: TGTGCCAGCAGTTACTCAGGCAGGGCGTTCGACACCTTC. Translated: CASSYSGRAFDTF.

The rearrangement uses TRBV6-6 and TRBJ1-5, with 8 nucleotides matching TRBD1. CDR1 is MNHNY and CDR2 is SVGAGI in the germline V gene (reference sequence). This CDR3 has 16 amino acids. The V gene end was trimmed by 5 bases and the J gene end by 2 bases; junction bases not matched to a gene: 8. CDR3 loop: CASSASTGVRNQPQHF. DNA of the CDR3: TGTGCCAGCAGTGCCTCGACAGGGGTGCGCAATCAGCCCCAGCATTTT.

The chain links TRBV6-6 to TRBJ2-2; tentatively, D is TRBD1 (6 bases). V lost 4 bases and J lost 1, with 7 bases in between. The CDR3 has 14 residues. The germline CDR1 and CDR2 sequences are MNHNY and SVGAGI (reference sequence). The CDR3 DNA reads TGTGCCAGCAGTTCACAGGGGAACACCGGGGAGCTGTTTTTT. Encoded protein: CASSSQGNTGELFF.

CDR3 coding DNA: TGTGCCAGCAGCCAAGGATCTGGACAGATCAATCAGCCCCAGCATTTT. It codes for CASSQGSGQINQPQHF. This sequence joins TRBV3-1 (or the pseudogene TRBV3-2) and TRBJ1-5; D perhaps matches TRBD1 (6 bases). CDR1 LGHDT and CDR2 YNNKEL come from the germline V gene (reference sequence). V lost 1 base, J lost 3 bases, and 13 bases lay in between. CDR3 length: 16 amino acids.

This chain joins TRBV5-1 and TRBJ2-5, with 11 positions matching TRBD1. This CDR3 has 15 amino acids. The junction had 3 bases not matched to a gene; V was cut back by 0 bases and J by 5 bases. Germline V gene sequence: CDR1 SGHRS, CDR2 YFSETQ. The CDR3, as DNA: TGCGCCAGCAGCTTGGCGGACAGGGGGCTTGAGACCCAGTACTTC. This sequence encodes CASSLADRGLETQYF. Full variable domain (rest looked up from reference TRBV5-1 and TRBJ2-5): KAGVTQTPRYLIKTRGQQVTLSCSPISGHRSVSWYQQTPGQGLQFLFEYFSETQRNKGNFPGRFSGRQFSNSRSEMNVSTLELGDSALYLCASSLADRGLETQYFGPGTRLLVL.

The rearrangement joins TRBV3-1 (or the pseudogene TRBV3-2) to TRBJ2-7; no clear D. Germline assignment: CDR1 LGHDT and CDR2 YNNKEL (reference sequence). This CDR3 has 13 amino acids. The V and J ends lost 1 base and 3 bases respectively, with 7 bases between them. CDR3 nucleotides: TGTGCCAGCAGCCAAGCGCGGAACTACGAGCAGTACTTC. Translating it yields CASSQARNYEQYF.

Remarks on this clone: Its ends do not fully match the called genes, so a read error is possible. The chain links TRBV12-3 or TRBV12-4 to TRBJ2-7, with TRBD1 identical over 7 bases. This CDR3 has 11 amino acids. The CDR3 DNA is TGTGCCAGCAGTTTAGGGACAGGTCGGGACTTC. This translates into CASSLGTGRDF.

The rearrangement uses TRBV6-2 or TRBV6-3 and TRBJ1-2; TRBD1 agrees at 9 bases. The germline V gene encodes CDR1 MNHEY and CDR2 SVGEGT. V gave up 2 bases and J gave up 7 bases; unmatched junction bases: 2. The CDR3 runs to 13 residues. The CDR3 coding sequence is TGTGCCAGCAGTTACAGGGACAGGGCTGGCTACACCTTC. Protein product: CASSYRDRAGYTF.

CDR3 nucleotide sequence: TGTGCCAGCAGCTTGGGGGGTGCCACAGATACGCAGTATTTT. It is translated as CASSLGGATDTQYF. V usage is TRBV7-9 and J usage is TRBJ2-3; TRBD2 is a possible D gene (6 bases). From germline, CDR1 is SEHNR and CDR2 FQNEAQ (reference sequence). The CDR3 contains 14 residues. V was pared by 3 bases and J by 2 bases, with 9 bases between.

The CDR3 DNA sequence: TGTGCCAGCAGCGTCACTAGCGGGAGTTCCTACAATGAGCAGTTCTTC. Amino acid sequence: CASSVTSGSSYNEQFF. The chain has TRBV7-3 and TRBJ2-1; 11 nucleotides match TRBD2. CDR1 and CDR2 (germline): SGHTA, FQGTGA. J gave up 1 base and V 5 bases, and 4 bases lay outside the gene matches. The CDR3 length is 16 residues.

This clone has only one observation. This chain connects TRBV7-9 to TRBJ1-5; no clear D gene. V shed 2 bases and J shed 3 bases, with 11 bases lying between them. CDR3 length equals 15 residues. The germline CDR1 and CDR2 sequences are SEHNR and FQNEAQ (reference sequence). The DNA for the CDR3 is TGTGCCAGCAGCTTAAGCTTAGGAGACAATCAGCCCCAGCATTTT. Protein sequence: CASSLSLGDNQPQHF.

The genes are TRBV19 and TRBJ1-5; the D is unclear. CDR3 size: 14 residues. The ends were cut back, 4 bases at V and 2 bases at J, with 9 bases in the middle. Germline V gene sequence: CDR1 LNHDA, CDR2 SQIVND (reference sequence). In DNA, the CDR3 is TGTGCCAGTAGTACTCGGGAGGGCAATCAGCCCCAGCATTTT. It translates to CASSTREGNQPQHF.

This chain connects TRBV18 to TRBJ1-2; D is ambiguous. Germline V gene sequence: CDR1 KGHSH, CDR2 LQKENI. The germline V and J ends were trimmed by 0 bases and 5 bases, with 13 bases remaining between them. CDR3 length equals 15 residues. The CDR3 nucleotides are TGTGCCAGCTCACCACCGGACTTATTCGCGTATGGCTACACCTTC. Translating it yields CASSPPDLFAYGYTF.

The chain links TRBV27 to TRBJ1-2; D may be TRBD1 (5 bases). The CDR3 spans 16 residues. Per the germline V gene, CDR1 is MNHEY and CDR2 is SMNVEV (reference sequence). Trimming removed 4 bases at V and 0 bases at J, with 15 bases between. The CDR3 sequence: CASSSLIRQSNYGYTF. In nucleotides, the CDR3 is TGTGCCAGCAGTTCACTTATACGACAGTCTAACTATGGCTACACCTTC.

This clone has just one count. V and J are TRBV7-2 and TRBJ1-1; D is possibly TRBD1 (5 bases). The V end was cut by 10 bases, the J end by 6 bases, with 18 bases between. Germline assignment: CDR1 SGHTA and CDR2 FQGNSA. The CDR3 contains 13 residues. As DNA, the CDR3 is TGTGCCACCAGTGGCAGGGTTAACGCTGAAGCTTTCTTT. It encodes CATSGRVNAEAFF.

The rearrangement links TRBV7-9 to TRBJ1-2; 10 bases are a match to TRBD1. J was trimmed by 1 base and V by 7 bases; bases with no gene match: 6. Germline values: CDR1 SEHNR, CDR2 FQNEAQ (reference sequence). The CDR3 totals 15 residues. The CDR3: CASTEGTGDNYGYTF. The DNA of the CDR3 is TGTGCCAGCACCGAGGGGACAGGGGATAACTATGGCTACACCTTC.